These 11 T cell receptor beta chains share one sample of origin, sequenced in a study of molecular identifiers for immune sequencing clone quantification. TCRdb called the PCR reads again in MiXCR, with one record for every CDR3 protein. The sample has 85,000 to 90,000 distinct CDR3 sequences, around a fifth seen once; the top ten hold 0.7% to 0.95%. Material: naive CD8+ T cells from blood, with Jurkat cell RNA spiked in. This sample's subset: FACS-sorted CD8+CD4-CCR7+CD45RA+ naive T cells. These receptors were obtained from a human donor in good health. Some libraries in this study had Jurkat cell RNA spiked in.

This clonotype has at least ten counts. The rearrangement uses TRBV7-2 and TRBJ2-1; 8 bases map to TRBD2. This CDR3 comprises 15 residues. Germline V CDR1 and CDR2: SGHTA, FQGNSA. The trim removed 5 bases at V and 3 bases at J, leaving 6 bases unmatched. The CDR3 loop reads CASSNSGDYYNEQFF. Here the CDR3 DNA reads TGTGCCAGCAGCAATAGCGGGGACTACTACAATGAGCAGTTCTTC.

Regarding this clonotype: A much larger clone is a single base away; this may be a read error. The V call is TRBV7-9, the J call TRBJ2-2, with no clear D. The V gene's germline CDR1 is SEHNR and CDR2 FQNEAQ (reference sequence). The CDR3 covers 14 residues. Between the trimmed V and J ends, which lost 8 bases and 4 bases, there was a span of 14 bases. This CDR3 is CASPLDLSTGELFF. The CDR3 DNA reads as TGTGCCAGCCCGCTAGACCTGAGCACCGGGGAGCTGTTTTTT.

This clonotype appeared many times. The chain links TRBV4-3 to TRBJ2-7; 7 bases line up with TRBD1. CDR1 and CDR2 from the germline V gene are LGHNA and YSLEER. The CDR3 runs 15 residues. J gave up 2 bases and V 0 bases, and 4 bases lay outside the gene matches. This CDR3 reads CASSQDRDRAYEQYF. The CDR3 nucleotides are TGCGCCAGCAGCCAAGATCGAGACAGGGCCTACGAGCAGTACTTC.

This clonotype was observed many times. The J gene is TRBJ2-2, the V gene TRBV6-2 or TRBV6-3; no firm D call. This CDR3 is 15 amino acids long. CDR1 is MNHEY and CDR2 is SVGEGT in the germline V gene. V was cut by 5 bases and J by 0 bases, with 10 bases left in between. Here the CDR3 reads CASSPANSNTGELFF. The CDR3 region has the DNA TGTGCCAGCAGTCCAGCGAATTCGAACACCGGGGAGCTGTTTTTT.

This clonotype was found many times. This sequence joins TRBV30 and TRBJ1-4; unclear D gene. The CDR3 loop spans 13 amino acids. V was trimmed by 4 bases and J by 5 bases, leaving 11 bases between them. The V gene's germline CDR1 is GTSNPN and CDR2 SVGIG (reference sequence). The CDR3 nucleotides read TGTGCCTGGACCGAAATTCAGAATGAAAAACTGTTTTTT. As protein: CAWTEIQNEKLFF.

This clonotype has a count of ten or more. The chain carries TRBV7-9 and TRBJ1-5, with 7 bases that match TRBD1. The CDR3 is 15 residues long. J lost 6 bases, V lost 5 bases, and 10 bases had no gene match. The V gene's germline CDR1 is SEHNR and CDR2 FQNEAQ (reference sequence). CDR3 residues: CASSVDRERGQPQHF. The CDR3 DNA is TGTGCCAGCAGCGTTGACAGGGAGAGGGGTCAGCCCCAGCATTTT.

The gene calls are TRBV10-3 and TRBJ2-5; D may match TRBD1 or TRBD2 (5 bases each). The CDR3 has 15 residues. The V and J ends lost 3 bases and 3 bases respectively, with 14 bases between them. From germline, CDR1 is ENHRY and CDR2 SYGVKD. DNA for the CDR3: TGTGCCATCAGTGATCCCGTTGGGGGTAAAGAGACCCAGTACTTC. The encoded protein is CAISDPVGGKETQYF.

This clonotype appeared many times. The chain employs TRBV20-1 and TRBJ2-3, with 11 bases identical to TRBD1. The CDR3 totals 17 residues. The ends lost 0 bases at V and 5 bases at J; junction bases unmatched: 10. The germline V gene encodes CDR1 DFQATT and CDR2 SNEGSKA (reference sequence). The CDR3 here is CSARDPGQGAPGDTQYF. The CDR3, as DNA: TGCAGTGCTAGAGATCCCGGACAGGGGGCACCCGGAGATACGCAGTATTTT.

As for this clonotype: A much larger clonotype is one base distant, so this may be a read error. The chain recombines TRBV6-5 with TRBJ2-1; no clear D. CDR1 is MNHEY, CDR2 SVGAGI, per germline. The CDR3 totals 14 residues. The CDR3 is CASSHSRPQYEQFF. DNA for the CDR3: TGTGCCAGCAGTCACTCAAGGCCGCAATATGAGCAGTTCTTC.

The chain carries TRBV11-2 and TRBJ2-1; D possibly corresponds to TRBD2 (5 bases). CDR1 SGHAT and CDR2 FQNNGV come from the germline V gene. V gave up 3 bases and J gave up 8 bases, with 8 bases separating them. CDR3 length equals 12 residues. The CDR3 region is CASSFLRDEQFF. CDR3 DNA: TGTGCCAGCAGCTTTCTGAGGGATGAGCAGTTCTTC.

This clonotype was seen at least ten times. This chain links TRBV4-1 with TRBJ2-3; TRBD2 agrees at 10 bases. There are 17 residues in the CDR3. The germline V gene encodes CDR1 MGHRA and CDR2 YSYEKL. The V segment lost 4 bases and the J segment 2 bases; nucleotides outside the gene matches: 9. This CDR3 reads CASSPSPSGGLTDTQYF. The CDR3 DNA reads as TGCGCCAGCAGCCCCTCTCCTAGCGGGGGCCTCACAGATACGCAGTATTTT.